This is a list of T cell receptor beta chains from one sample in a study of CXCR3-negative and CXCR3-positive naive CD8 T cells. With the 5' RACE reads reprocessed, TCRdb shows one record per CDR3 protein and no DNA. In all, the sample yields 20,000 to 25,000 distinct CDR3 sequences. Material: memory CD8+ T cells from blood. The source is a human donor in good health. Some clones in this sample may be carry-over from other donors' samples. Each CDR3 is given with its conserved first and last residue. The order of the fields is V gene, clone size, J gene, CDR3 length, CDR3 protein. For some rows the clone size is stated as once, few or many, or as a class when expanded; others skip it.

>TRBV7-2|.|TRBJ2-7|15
CASSFSGESSYEQYF
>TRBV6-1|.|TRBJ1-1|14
CASSPRSGRTEAFF
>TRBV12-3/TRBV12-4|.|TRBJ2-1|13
CASWTGLYNEQFF
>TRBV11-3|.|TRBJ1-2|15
CASSSRLGGNYGYTF
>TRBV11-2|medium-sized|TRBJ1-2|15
CASSLLIGTAYGYTF
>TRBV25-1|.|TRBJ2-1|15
CASNTWGASYNEQFF
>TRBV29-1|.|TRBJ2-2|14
CSVLDRVNTGELFF
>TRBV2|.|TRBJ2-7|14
CASSSGTGIYEQYF
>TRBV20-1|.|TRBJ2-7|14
CSARDLDEGAQQYF
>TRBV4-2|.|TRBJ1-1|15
CASSQVDGENTEAFF
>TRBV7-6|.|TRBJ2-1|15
CASSLAALAGIEQFF
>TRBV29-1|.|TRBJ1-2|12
CSVAGTNYGYTF
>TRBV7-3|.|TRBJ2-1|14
CASSYTGDYNEQFF
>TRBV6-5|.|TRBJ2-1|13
CASSYSNYNEQFF
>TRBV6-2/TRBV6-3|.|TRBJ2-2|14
CASSFGGAYGELFF
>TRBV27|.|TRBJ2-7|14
CASSPYQGTYEQYF
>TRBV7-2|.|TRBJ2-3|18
CASSLEGAGETPWDTQYF
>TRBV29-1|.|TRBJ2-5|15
CSVEGETGGQETQYF
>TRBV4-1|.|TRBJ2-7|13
CASSQRQGDEQYF
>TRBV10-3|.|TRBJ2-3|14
CAISEAGLGDTQYF
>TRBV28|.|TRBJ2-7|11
CASPWADEQYF
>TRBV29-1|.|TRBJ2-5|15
CSVEEGPGGIETQYF
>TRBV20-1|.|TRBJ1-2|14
CSARALGQDYGYTF
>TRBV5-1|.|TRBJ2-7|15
CASSPDDGGFYEQYF
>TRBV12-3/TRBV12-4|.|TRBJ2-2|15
CAGNWGEGPPGELFF
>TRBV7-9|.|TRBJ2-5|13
CASSRRGLETQYF
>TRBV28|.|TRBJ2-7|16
CASSAWLAGGSYEQYF
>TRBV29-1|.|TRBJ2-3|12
CSVEDRAFTQYF
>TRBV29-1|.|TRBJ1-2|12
CSDLGLSGGYTF
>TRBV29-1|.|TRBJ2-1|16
CSVILAGGSSYNEQFF
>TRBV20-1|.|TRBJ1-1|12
CSTDGTPTEAFF
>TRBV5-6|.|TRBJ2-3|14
CASSLDLEVDTQYF
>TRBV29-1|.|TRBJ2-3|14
CSGAGQGTTDTQYF